One sample yielded the 21 T cell receptor beta chains listed below, sequenced in a study of blood T cells in healthy people across ages. A second about 6 to 12 cycle PCR used barcoded and J-beta primers. Each CDR3 protein is one row after TCRdb ran MiXCR on the 5' RACE reads. The sample lists more than 800,000 distinct CDR3 sequences, under 35% occurring once. What was sequenced was blood. These receptors were collected from a woman of 80 years or more in good health.

The table lists this clonotype with many counts. The J gene is TRBJ2-7, the V gene TRBV6-5; D not resolved. Between the trimmed V and J ends, which lost 10 bases and 2 bases, there was a span of 12 bases. Germline lookup yields CDR1 MNHEY and CDR2 SVGAGI. The CDR3 loop spans 12 amino acids. CDR3 bases: TGTGCCACCCGAAGGCCAACCTACGAGCAGTACTTC. Encoded protein: CATRRPTYEQYF.

This chain joins TRBV3-1 and TRBJ1-2, with 8 bases that match TRBD1. CDR3 length equals 13 residues. V was pared by 4 bases and J by 7 bases, with 5 bases of the junction left unmatched. Germline V CDR1 and CDR2: LGHDT, YNNKEL (reference sequence). The CDR3: CASSPRGRSGYTF. In DNA form, the CDR3 reads TGTGCCAGCAGCCCCAGGGGGCGGAGTGGCTACACCTTC.

This clonotype was seen at least ten times. J is TRBJ2-3 and V is TRBV25-1; 13 nucleotides line up with TRBD2. The CDR3 runs 17 residues. Germline V lookup: CDR1 MGHDK, CDR2 SYGVNS. J gave up 2 bases and V 4 bases, and 6 bases lay outside the gene matches. CDR3 amino acids: CASSAGTSGAYTDTQYF. In DNA form, the CDR3 reads TGTGCCAGCAGTGCCGGGACTAGCGGGGCGTACACAGATACGCAGTATTTT.

This clonotype was observed many times. CDR3 region: CASSLGGQGRYQPQHF. CDR3 bases: TGTGCCAGCAGCTTAGGGGGACAGGGCAGATATCAGCCCCAGCATTTT. The chain combines TRBV7-2 with TRBJ1-5; 9 bases match TRBD1. V shed 1 base and J 5 bases; nucleotides not matched to a gene: 6. From germline, CDR1 is SGHTA and CDR2 FQGNSA. The CDR3 covers 16 residues.

This clonotype was counted at least ten times. The chain couples TRBV6-2 or TRBV6-3 to TRBJ2-7; the D gene is possibly TRBD2 (5 bases). V lost 6 bases to trimming and J lost 6 bases, with 18 bases between them. Germline-derived CDR1 and CDR2 are MNHEY and SVGEGT. CDR3 length: 14 residues. CDR3 sequence reads: CASSYTSGSGEQYF. In DNA, the CDR3 is TGTGCCAGCAGCTATACCTCAGGCAGCGGCGAGCAGTACTTC.

This clonotype was seen repeatedly, ten times or more. This chain connects TRBV18 to TRBJ2-5; 12 nucleotides match TRBD2. Germline V gene sequence: CDR1 KGHSH, CDR2 LQKENI. The V and J ends lost 1 base and 4 bases, in that order; junction bases with no gene match: 10. The CDR3 is 18 amino acids. The CDR3, as DNA: TGTGCCAGCTCACCACAGCCCCTAGCGGGGGGGCCTGGAGAGACCCAGTACTTC. This gives the protein CASSPQPLAGGPGETQYF.

This clonotype was recorded at least ten times. This chain joins TRBV6-6 and TRBJ2-3, with D hard to call. V gave up 0 bases and J gave up 0 bases, with 10 bases separating them. This CDR3 has 16 amino acids. Germline loops: CDR1 MNHNY, CDR2 SVGAGI (reference sequence). The CDR3 reads CASSYSVTTSTDTQYF. The CDR3 DNA reads TGTGCCAGCAGTTACTCGGTGACGACCAGCACAGATACGCAGTATTTT.

Concerning this clonotype itself: An end of the junction differs from the germline gene, which may be a read error. The V gene is TRBV7-2, the J gene TRBJ1-5; 7 nucleotides align to TRBD1. The CDR3 has 15 amino acids. Germline V gene lookup returns CDR1 SGHTA and CDR2 FQGNSA. The CDR3 is CAGSLRQGGNQPQHF. The CDR3, as DNA: TGTGCCGGCAGCTTAAGGCAGGGGGGCAATCAGCCCCAGCATTTT.

On this clonotype itself: Possible read error: a much larger clone is one base away. The chain links TRBV2 to TRBJ2-5, with D possibly being TRBD2 (7 bases). The germline gives CDR1 SNHLY, CDR2 FYNNEI. The length of the CDR3 is 13 residues. Trimming removed 6 bases at V and 7 bases at J, with 15 bases between. In nucleotides, the CDR3 is TGTGCCAGCAGCGGGGGGCACGGGGGGACCCAGTACTTC. Translating gives CASSGGHGGTQYF.

About this clonotype: Given a much more abundant clone one base away, this may be a read error. The chain employs TRBV25-1 and TRBJ2-1, with 8 nucleotides matching TRBD2. The last part of the DNA fits TRBJ2-7 better; the J call may be wrong. The germline V gene encodes CDR1 MGHDK and CDR2 SYGVNS. The CDR3 extends over 16 amino acids. This CDR3 reads CASSESAGGSYNEQYF. CDR3 sequence (DNA): TGTGCCAGCAGTGAATCCGCGGGGGGCTCCTACAATGAGCAGTACTTC.

This clonotype was observed a few times. The rearrangement links TRBV12-3 or TRBV12-4 to TRBJ2-2, with D possibly matching TRBD1 (6 bases). The length of the CDR3 is 14 residues. Trimming took 6 bases from V and 3 from J, leaving 11 bases between them. CDR3 sequence: CASRPSGDTGELFF. As DNA, the CDR3 is TGTGCCAGCAGGCCCTCAGGGGACACCGGGGAGCTGTTTTTT.

A remark on this clonotype: A read error is possible here, since a much larger clone lies one base away. The chain couples TRBV7-9 to TRBJ2-5, with D uncertain. The CDR3 has 13 amino acids. V lost 1 base and J lost 11, with 14 bases in between. From germline, CDR1 is SEHNR and CDR2 FQNEAQ (reference sequence). The CDR3 sequence: CASSLGQHNEQYF. CDR3 DNA: TGTGCCAGCAGCTTAGGGCAGCACAATGAGCAGTACTTC. Full variable domain (rest looked up from reference TRBV7-9 and TRBJ2-5): DTGVSQNPRHKITKRGQNVTFRCDPISEHNRLYWYRQTLGQGPEFLTYFQNEAQLEKSRLLSDRFSAERPKGSFSTLEIQRTEQGDSAMYLCASSLGQHNEQYFGPGTRLLVL.

This clonotype was found once. The V call is TRBV27, the J call TRBJ2-3; D is undetermined. CDR1 is MNHEY and CDR2 is SMNVEV in the germline V gene (reference sequence). The length of the CDR3 is 12 residues. V lost 5 bases to trimming and J lost 7 bases, with 10 bases between them. CDR3 in amino acids: CASSPNLNTQYF. The CDR3 DNA sequence: TGTGCCAGCAGTCCCAACTTGAATACGCAGTATTTT.

As for this clonotype: This may come from a read error, since a much larger clone is one base off. This sequence joins TRBV7-2 and TRBJ2-6; a possible D gene is TRBD1 (5 bases). The CDR3 is 19 residues long. Germline-derived CDR1 and CDR2 are SGHTA and FQGNSA. Here the CDR3 DNA reads TGTGCCAGCAGCTTCCGGCTTAGAAACAGGCAGGATGGGGCCAACGTCCGGACTTTC. Translated, it gives CASSFRLRNRQDGANVRTF.

This clonotype was counted many times. In DNA, the CDR3 is TGTGCCAGCAATCCGGGGAGTCGCTATGGCTACACCTTC. Translated, it gives CASNPGSRYGYTF. This chain links TRBV6-2 or TRBV6-3 with TRBJ1-2; no clear D. The germline V gene has CDR1 MNHEY and CDR2 SVGEGT. V lost 7 bases, J lost 4 bases, and 13 bases lay in between. There are 13 residues in the CDR3.

Comments on this clonotype: An end of the junction does not agree with germline; a read error may underlie this. This rearrangement joins TRBV7-9 to TRBJ1-2, with D perhaps TRBD1 (6 bases). Germline V gene lookup returns CDR1 SEHNR and CDR2 FQNEAQ (reference sequence). The CDR3 has 15 amino acids. The CDR3 sequence is CAGSLSRGAGYGYTF. The DNA of the CDR3 is TGTGCCGGCAGCTTATCCCGGGGGGCAGGCTACGGCTACACCTTC. Drawing the rest from reference TRBV7-9 and TRBJ1-2, the complete variable domain is DTGVSQNPRHKITKRGQNVTFRCDPISEHNRLYWYRQTLGQGPEFLTYFQNEAQLEKSRLLSDRFSAERPKGSFSTLEIQRTEQGDSAMYLCAGSLSRGAGYGYTFGSGTRLTVV.

This clonotype was counted only a few times. The chain couples TRBV2 to TRBJ2-3; D is unclear. V lost 3 bases, J lost 1 base, and 11 bases lay in between. The CDR3 length is 15 residues. In germline, CDR1 is SNHLY, CDR2 FYNNEI. The CDR3 sequence is CASSDDRTRTDTQYF. The CDR3 DNA reads TGTGCCAGCAGTGACGATCGAACCCGCACAGATACGCAGTATTTT.

In nucleotides, the CDR3 is TGCGCCAGCAGCCACCCCGGGACTAGCGGGGGCTACGAGCAGTACTTC. Its translation is CASSHPGTSGGYEQYF. The V gene is TRBV4-1, the J gene TRBJ2-7, with 14 bases identical to TRBD2. The germline V gene has CDR1 MGHRA and CDR2 YSYEKL. J gave up 3 bases and V 3 bases, and 4 bases lay outside the gene matches. The CDR3 runs 16 residues.

The sample holds a few counts of this clonotype. The chain uses TRBV7-2 and TRBJ1-1; tentatively, D is TRBD1 (6 bases). Trimming pared 1 base from V and 5 bases from J, leaving 14 bases between. Germline V gene sequence: CDR1 SGHTA, CDR2 FQGNSA. This CDR3 is built from 15 residues. CDR3 sequence reads: CASSLDSGARTEAFF. The CDR3 DNA reads TGTGCCAGCAGCTTAGATTCAGGGGCGAGGACTGAAGCTTTCTTT.

With regard to this clonotype: Being one base from a much bigger clone, this may be a read error. The chain links TRBV3-1 to TRBJ2-5; D could derive from TRBD1 or TRBD2 (5 bases each). Deletions cut 4 bases from V and 11 bases from J, with 20 bases between. The CDR3 sequence is 14 residues long. Germline lookup yields CDR1 LGHDT and CDR2 YNNKEL (reference sequence). CDR3 coding DNA: TGTGCCAGCAGCCCGGGGACCCACTCCAATGAGCAGTACTTC. Amino acid sequence: CASSPGTHSNEQYF.

This clonotype came up a few times. An end of the junction does not agree with germline; a read error may underlie this. This rearrangement joins TRBV18 to TRBJ2-3; D is ambiguous. CDR1 is KGHSH and CDR2 is LQKENI in the germline V gene. The CDR3 has 14 residues. CDR3 sequence (DNA): TGTGCCAGCTCACCCAGTTCGCGCACAGATACGCGGTATTTT. Translated: CASSPSSRTDTRYF.